These T cell receptor beta chains were read from a single sample in a study of identical twins. MiXCR, run by TCRdb on the 5' RACE reads, gives a single entry per CDR3 protein. The sample has 640,000 or so distinct CDR3 sequences, roughly 6% seen once. The material sequenced was naive T cells sorted from blood. Source of these receptors: a young man in good health. Each CDR3 is given with its conserved first and last residue. A D gene is named only where the DNA matches it firmly. The size of a clone is reported for some rows only, either as once, few or many, or as a class for expanded clones.

d_call j_call clone_size v_call cdr3_nt cdr3_aa
TRBD2 TRBJ2-1 many TRBV2 TGTGCCAGCAGTGAATTGAGGGGGACTAGCTATGAGCAGTTCTTC CASSELRGTSYEQFF
- TRBJ2-2 many TRBV5-1 TGCGCCAGCAGCTTGTTACCAGCGCAGTACACCGGGGAGCTGTTTTTT CASSLLPAQYTGELFF
TRBD2 TRBJ2-1 few TRBV12-3/TRBV12-4 TGTGCCAGCAGTAAACTAGCGGGAGGGGATGAGCAGTTCTTC CASSKLAGGDEQFF
- TRBJ1-1 many TRBV5-1 TGCGCCAGCAGCTTGGCCGCAGAGCAGGGCCTTGAAGCTTTCTTT CASSLAAEQGLEAFF
- TRBJ2-7 few TRBV7-8 TGTGCCAGCAGCCACCGGACGAACTACGAGCAGTACTTC CASSHRTNYEQYF
- TRBJ2-5 few TRBV14 TGTGCCAGCAGCCCCGGGGTGTACCAAGAGACCCAGTACTTC CASSPGVYQETQYF
- TRBJ2-6 - TRBV6-5 TGTGCCAGCAGTTACTCAGTCCATGGGGCCAACGTCCTGACTTTC CASSYSVHGANVLTF
- TRBJ2-1 - TRBV11-2 TGTGCCAGCAGCCTAGGGGGGGGCAGATACAATGAGCAGTTCTTC CASSLGGGRYNEQFF
TRBD2 TRBJ2-7 - TRBV5-6 TGTGCCAGCAGCTTGGCGGGAGGGGTCCCCTACGAGCAGTACTTC CASSLAGGVPYEQYF
TRBD1 TRBJ2-3 - TRBV7-6 TGTGCCAGCAGCTTACTCCCGTCGAGACAGGGGGCGATCACTAGCACAGATACGCAGTATTTT CASSLLPSRQGAITSTDTQYF
- TRBJ2-7 many TRBV6-1 TGTGCCAGCAGCCCCGGGGTGCGCTACGAGCAGTACTTC CASSPGVRYEQYF
- TRBJ2-2 many TRBV10-1 TGCGCCAGCAGTGATGCCGGGGGCGAGTACACCGGGGAGCTGTTTTTT CASSDAGGEYTGELFF
TRBD1 TRBJ1-3 many TRBV20-1 TGCAGTGCCGTCACGACAGGGACAGCTGGAAACACCATATATTTT CSAVTTGTAGNTIYF
- TRBJ2-6 - TRBV29-1 TGCAGCGTTGAAGGAACTAGCTCTGGGGCCAACGTCCTGACTTTC CSVEGTSSGANVLTF
- TRBJ1-5 - TRBV5-1 TGCGCCAGCAGCTTGGCGGGAGGAGAGCAGCCCCAGCATTTT CASSLAGGEQPQHF
- TRBJ2-1 many TRBV3-1 TGTGCCAGCAGCTCTCGGGGGAGCTCCTACAATGAGCAGTTCTTC CASSSRGSSYNEQFF
- TRBJ2-7 many TRBV29-1 TGCAGCGTTGAATTGCCGGAGACCTCATCCTACGAGCAGTACTTC CSVELPETSSYEQYF
- TRBJ1-6 few TRBV5-1 TGCGCCAGCAGCTCAGGACAAGAAAATTCACCCCTCCACTTT CASSSGQENSPLHF
TRBD1 TRBJ2-7 - TRBV6-5 TGTGCCAGCAGTTACTCGAGAGACAGGGACCTCCAGTACTTC CASSYSRDRDLQYF
- TRBJ2-2 many TRBV18 TGTGCCAGCTCACCGATAACGAACACCGGGGAGCTGTTTTTT CASSPITNTGELFF
- TRBJ1-4 many TRBV27 TGTGCCAGCAGTACTACCGGGGTAACTAATGAAAAACTGTTTTTT CASSTTGVTNEKLFF
- TRBJ2-6 - TRBV15 TGTGCCACCAGCAGACCCACGGGGTCTGGGGCCAACGTCCTGACTTTC CATSRPTGSGANVLTF
TRBD2 TRBJ2-1 - TRBV11-2 TGTGCCAGCAGCTTAGTGACTAGCGGGAGGGTTTACAATGAGCAGTTCTTC CASSLVTSGRVYNEQFF
- TRBJ2-5 - TRBV9 TGTGCCAGCAGCGTGGGACTAGGGCAGGGGGCAGAGACCCAGTACTTC CASSVGLGQGAETQYF
TRBD2 TRBJ2-1 few TRBV5-1 TGCGCCAGCAGCTTGGAACCCCGGTCGGGCGGGAGGGACAATGAGCAGTTCTTC CASSLEPRSGGRDNEQFF
TRBD2 TRBJ2-5 many TRBV12-3/TRBV12-4 TGTGCCAGCAGTTTTATAGCGGGAACAACCCGGGAGACCCAGTACTTC CASSFIAGTTRETQYF
TRBD2 TRBJ2-3 many TRBV12-3/TRBV12-4 TGTGCCAGCAGTCAATTAGCGGGAGGTCCCTTTAATACGCAGTATTTT CASSQLAGGPFNTQYF
- TRBJ1-4 - TRBV7-2 TGTGCCAGCAGCTTCTTCCGGGACGCTAATGAAAAACTGTTTTTT CASSFFRDANEKLFF
TRBD1 TRBJ2-7 many TRBV20-1 TGCAGTGCCCCGACAGGGTCGGACGAGCAGTACTTC CSAPTGSDEQYF
- TRBJ2-7 - TRBV20-1 TGCAGTGCTAGGGCCGCGGCCTACGAGCAGTACTTC CSARAAAYEQYF
TRBD2 TRBJ2-7 - TRBV6-2/TRBV6-3 TGTGCCAGCAGTTACTCGACGGCTAGCGGAACCTACGAGCAGTACTTC CASSYSTASGTYEQYF
- TRBJ1-5 many TRBV9 TGTGCCAGCAGCCCCCTGGGGCCACCAAGCAATCAGCCCCAGCATTTT CASSPLGPPSNQPQHF
TRBD2 TRBJ2-3 many TRBV20-1 TGCAGTGCGCGGGAGCTCGGTACGCAGTATTTT CSARELGTQYF
TRBD2 TRBJ2-1 few TRBV4-3 TGCGCCAGCAGCCAGGAACTAGCGGCCTACAATGAGCAGTTCTTC CASSQELAAYNEQFF
- TRBJ2-1 many TRBV6-5 TGTGCCAGCAGCCCCCGGATCAATGAGCAGTTCTTC CASSPRINEQFF
TRBD2 TRBJ2-7 many TRBV20-1 TGCAGTGCTACTCCGAACCCGCGGGAGGCCCTATACGAGCAGTACTTC CSATPNPREALYEQYF
- TRBJ2-1 many TRBV7-2 TGTGCCAGCAGCCCTAGGGGGGGCAGGGACCCCTACAATGAGCAGTTCTTC CASSPRGGRDPYNEQFF